The 9 T cell receptor beta chains reported below all come from one sample, sequenced in a study of blood T cell repertoires in COVID-19. Sequencing used immunoSEQ multiplex PCR; TCRdb keeps in-frame clones, though not all of them. The sample lists over 200,000 clones; 65% to 90% were seen once. The sample consisted of PBMCs or T cells enriched from blood (not recorded which). The receptor set was obtained from a young man who had recovered from COVID-19.

V is TRBV6-4 and J is TRBJ1-1; possibly TRBD1 for D (6 bases). Per germline, CDR1 MRHNA and CDR2 SNTAGT. The CDR3 is made up of 14 amino acids. Trimming took 4 bases from V and 4 from J, leaving 13 bases between them. In DNA form, the CDR3 reads TGTGCCAGCAGTGCACAGGGAGGGAGCACTGAAGCTTTCTTT. Its protein product is CASSAQGGSTEAFF.

This clone was observed a single time. The V and J genes are TRBV6-1 and TRBJ2-7; D gene ambiguous. Between the trimmed V and J ends, which lost 4 bases and 0 bases, there was a span of 19 bases. This CDR3 contains 17 residues. Germline CDR1 reads MNHNS; CDR2 reads SASEGT. The CDR3 loop reads CASSVPERGTHSYEQYF. In DNA, the CDR3 is TGTGCCAGCAGTGTTCCGGAACGCGGAACCCACTCCTACGAGCAGTACTTC.

The chain couples TRBV29-1 to TRBJ2-1; a weak D match, TRBD1 (5 bases). This CDR3 is built from 14 residues. V gave up 7 bases and J gave up 1 base, with 14 bases separating them. In germline, CDR1 is SQVTM, CDR2 ANQGSEA. The CDR3 sequence is CSGRQRISYNEQFF. The CDR3 region has the DNA TGCAGCGGGAGACAGAGGATTTCCTACAATGAGCAGTTCTTC.

The V gene is TRBV12-3 or TRBV12-4, the J gene TRBJ1-1; 7 bases line up with TRBD1. The trim removed 6 bases at V and 1 base at J, leaving 2 bases unmatched. The CDR3 runs 13 residues. CDR3 sequence (DNA): TGTGCCAGCAGGGGACAGCAGAACACTGAAGCTTTCTTT. This translates into CASRGQQNTEAFF.

The chain carries TRBV10-3 and TRBJ1-4, with TRBD1 identical over 7 bases. From germline, CDR1 is ENHRY and CDR2 SYGVKD. Trimming at V came to 3 bases and at J to 2 bases, leaving 3 bases not matched to a gene. The CDR3 sequence is 15 residues long. The CDR3: CAISDKTGTNEKLFF. The CDR3 nucleotides read TGTGCCATCAGTGATAAGACAGGGACTAATGAAAAACTGTTTTTT.

V and J are TRBV20-1 and TRBJ2-2; D not certain. Germline V gives CDR1 DFQATT, CDR2 SNEGSKA (reference sequence). The CDR3 totals 13 residues. Trimming removed 6 bases at V and 4 bases at J, with 12 bases between. CDR3 DNA: TGCAGTGCGAGTACAGCCGCCACCGGGGAGCTGTTTTTT. Translated, it gives CSASTAATGELFF.

This clone showed up just once. The chain has TRBV27 and TRBJ1-4; D unresolved. Per the germline V gene, CDR1 is MNHEY and CDR2 is SMNVEV (reference sequence). V lost 6 bases and J lost 3, with 14 bases in between. CDR3 size: 15 residues. CDR3 DNA sequence: TGTGCCAGCAGCCGCCGCAGGCCCGCTAATGAAAAACTGTTTTTT. Residues: CASSRRRPANEKLFF.

CDR3 DNA: TGCGCCAGCAGCCACATAGGCGAAAGCGGGAAGACCTACAATGAGCAGTTCTTC. It is translated as CASSHIGESGKTYNEQFF. The chain uses TRBV4-1 and TRBJ2-1, with 7 bases matching TRBD2. The CDR3 sequence is 18 residues long. Germline V CDR1 and CDR2: MGHRA, YSYEKL. V was clipped by 3 bases and J by 2 bases; unmatched bases: 13.

CDR3 nucleotides: TGTGCCAGCAGCGGGAGGTTTACAGATACGCAGTATTTT. It specifies CASSGRFTDTQYF. The chain links TRBV7-8 to TRBJ2-3, with D perhaps TRBD2 (6 bases). Germline V gene lookup returns CDR1 SGHVS and CDR2 FQNEAQ. V lost 5 bases to trimming and J lost 3 bases, with 9 bases between them. CDR3 length: 13 amino acids. Drawing the rest from reference TRBV7-8 and TRBJ2-3, the complete variable domain is GAGVSQSPRYKVAKRGQDVALRCDPISGHVSLFWYQQALGQGPEFLTYFQNEAQLDKSGLPSDRFFAERPEGSVSTLKIQRTQQEDSAVYLCASSGRFTDTQYFGPGTRLTVL.